This TCR beta chain was identified during a study of blood T cell repertoires in COVID-19. Turning to the study itself: The United States, Italy and Spain supplied acute and convalescent COVID-19 samples.

Profiled with immunoSEQ multiplex PCR; TCRdb holds only in-frame clones, not every one. The table lists 75,000 to 100,000 clones, 70% to 90% of them singletons. This clone was counted a few times. The V gene lost 9 bases and the J gene lost 7 bases, with 19 bases spanning the gap. The CDR3 totals 13 residues. In germline, CDR1 is LNHDA, CDR2 SQIVND (reference sequence). This sequence originates from a man in his sixties or seventies with acute or convalescent COVID-19. The sequencing sample was made of peripheral blood. The chain carries TRBV19 and TRBJ2-7; possibly TRBD1 for D (7 bases). This CDR3 reads CASRTGGVGEQYF. Here the CDR3 DNA reads TGTGCCAGCAGGACAGGCGGGGTAGGGGAGCAGTACTTC.